One sample yielded the 12 T cell receptor beta chains listed below, sequenced in a study of blood T cell repertoires in COVID-19. Assay used: immunoSEQ multiplex PCR; TCRdb lists only in-frame clones, some missing. The sample includes approximately 170,000 clones, around 81% seen only once; the top ten take 7.5% to 10%. The material sequenced was peripheral blood. Source of these receptors: an elderly woman with COVID-19, enrolled during active disease.

This chain links TRBV3-1 (or the pseudogene TRBV3-2) with TRBJ1-2; 8 nucleotides line up with TRBD1. The CDR3 has 16 amino acids. CDR1 and CDR2 from the germline V gene are LGHDT and YNNKEL (reference sequence). Trimming took 0 bases from V and 3 from J; bases not matched to a gene: 6. CDR3 bases: TGTGCCAGCAGCCAAGATCTTGTACAGGGGGACTATGGCTACACCTTC. Translating it yields CASSQDLVQGDYGYTF.

This rearrangement joins TRBV5-4 to TRBJ2-5; D possibly corresponds to TRBD1 (5 bases). CDR3 length: 13 residues. Germline loops: CDR1 SGHNT, CDR2 YYREEE (reference sequence). Deletions cut 6 bases from V and 7 bases from J, with 16 bases between. This CDR3 is CASKGRATGTQYF. The CDR3 DNA follows: TGTGCCAGCAAGGGCAGGGCCACGGGGACCCAGTACTTC.

The chain uses TRBV3-1 (or the pseudogene TRBV3-2) and TRBJ2-7; tentative D call: TRBD1 (6 bases). Trimming left V 0 bases short and J 4 bases short, with 16 bases between. Germline CDR1 and CDR2: LGHDT and YNNKEL (reference sequence). The CDR3 is made up of 16 amino acids. CDR3: CASSQDPSGGGYEQYF. Written as DNA, the CDR3 is TGTGCCAGCAGCCAAGACCCCTCTGGGGGCGGGTACGAGCAGTACTTC.

The rearrangement uses TRBV3-1 (or the pseudogene TRBV3-2) and TRBJ2-5, with a tentative D call TRBD1 (6 bases). The CDR3 is made up of 15 amino acids. Germline lookup yields CDR1 LGHDT and CDR2 YNNKEL (reference sequence). Trimming shortened V by 4 bases and J by 5 bases, and 17 bases separated the two germline ends. This chain's CDR3 is CASSPTPGQLETQYF. CDR3 coding DNA: TGTGCCAGCAGCCCAACCCCAGGACAGCTCGAGACCCAGTACTTC.

V gene TRBV18 combines with J gene TRBJ1-6, with a possible D match to TRBD1 (5 bases). The CDR3 has 17 amino acids. The ends were cut back, 4 bases at V and 9 bases at J, with 22 bases in the middle. The germline CDR1 and CDR2 sequences are KGHSH and LQKENI. In DNA form, the CDR3 reads TGTGCCAGCTCACTTGAGAGGAGGGGAGCAATTGGTTCACCCCTCCACTTT. Encoded protein: CASSLERRGAIGSPLHF.

This clone has only a few counts. This sequence joins TRBV7-9 and TRBJ1-5; 8 positions match TRBD1. This CDR3 has 15 residues. Germline values: CDR1 SEHNR, CDR2 FQNEAQ (reference sequence). J gave up 7 bases and V 1 base, and 6 bases lay outside the gene matches. The CDR3 sequence: CASSLGTGTDQPQHF. DNA for the CDR3: TGTGCCAGCAGCTTAGGGACAGGGACGGACCAGCCCCAGCATTTT.

This clone was picked up a small number of times. The chain carries TRBV11-2 and TRBJ1-5; possible D gene TRBD1, 5 bases. This CDR3 has 14 residues. The germline gives CDR1 SGHAT, CDR2 FQNNGV. Between the trimmed V and J ends, which lost 0 bases and 7 bases, there was a span of 10 bases. The CDR3 bases are TGTGCCAGCAGCTTAGAAAGGGGAGGCCAGCCCCAGCATTTT. Translated, it gives CASSLERGGQPQHF.

This clone has only a few counts. The chain employs TRBV9 and TRBJ2-1; 8 nucleotides agree with TRBD2. The CDR3 totals 14 residues. The J segment lost 8 bases and the V segment lost 0 bases, leaving 4 bases of the junction unmatched. The germline CDR1 and CDR2 sequences are SGDLS and YYNGEE. The CDR3 sequence is CASSVGLAGYEQFF. In DNA, the CDR3 is TGTGCCAGCAGCGTAGGCCTAGCGGGTTATGAGCAGTTCTTC.

The genes are TRBV24-1 and TRBJ2-3; TRBD1 is a possible D gene (5 bases). The CDR3 extends over 16 amino acids. The V end lost 1 base, the J end lost 1 base, and 11 bases lay between the germline ends. CDR1 KGHDR and CDR2 SFDVKD come from the germline V gene. Here the CDR3 DNA reads TGTGCCACCAGTGATTTCTCGGGCAGGGGCACAGATACGCAGTATTTT. This sequence encodes CATSDFSGRGTDTQYF.

The rearrangement joins TRBV5-8 to TRBJ2-5, with D hard to call. Trimming took 0 bases from V and 5 from J, leaving 14 bases between them. The CDR3 extends over 15 amino acids. CDR1 is SGHTS and CDR2 is YDEGEE in the germline V gene. Here the CDR3 DNA reads TGTGCCAGCAGCTTGGCCTTGCGGCAGAGGGAGACCCAGTACTTC. Protein product: CASSLALRQRETQYF.

The V and J genes are TRBV19 and TRBJ2-6, with 11 nucleotides matching TRBD2. Germline V lookup: CDR1 LNHDA, CDR2 SQIVND (reference sequence). The length of the CDR3 is 22 residues. With 2 bases clipped from V and 3 bases from J, the junction kept 18 bases outside the gene matches. CDR3 protein: CASSITFEEGSGGAFGANVLTF. CDR3 sequence (DNA): TGTGCCAGTAGTATAACGTTCGAGGAGGGTAGCGGGGGGGCGTTTGGGGCCAACGTCCTGACTTTC. Full variable domain (remainder filled in from reference TRBV19 and TRBJ2-6): DGGITQSPKYLFRKEGQNVTLSCEQNLNHDAMYWYRQDPGQGLRLIYYSQIVNDFQKGDIAEGYSVSREKKESFPLTVTSAQKNPTAFYLCASSITFEEGSGGAFGANVLTFGAGSRLTVL.

This clone was recorded only once. The chain joins TRBV5-6 to TRBJ1-4; D call uncertain. Trimming removed 4 bases at V and 7 bases at J, with 17 bases between. This CDR3 comprises 15 residues. Germline V lookup: CDR1 SGHDT, CDR2 YYEEEE. The CDR3 spells CASSGEVATREKLFF. CDR3 DNA sequence: TGTGCCAGCAGCGGGGAGGTGGCGACCCGTGAAAAACTGTTTTTT.